A selection of T cell receptor beta chains follows, all from one sample in a study of circulating CD8 cells and anti-PD-1 response in melanoma. One entry per CDR3 protein results from TCRdb running MiXCR on the reads. Of 900 to 1,200 distinct CDR3 sequences in the sample, more than 7% were seen once. This specimen consisted of CD8+ T cells from PBMCs, obtained at baseline or after one month of anti-PD-1 therapy (not recorded which). The origin of the receptors is a human donor with melanoma. The conserved cysteine and the conserved F or W are not part of the CDR3 here.

TRBV7-2	TRBJ2-7	12	ASTFLGAGYEQY
TRBV5-1	TRBJ2-3	13	ASSLGTSGKDTQY
TRBV2	TRBJ2-2	11	VSRPNDTGELF
TRBV2	TRBJ2-2	11	ASRPNDTGELF
TRBV2	TRBJ2-1	14	ASASDYWSSYNEQF
TRBV6-1	TRBJ2-7	13	ASSEEWDRVYEQY
TRBV27	TRBJ2-2	14	ASSLSGYDGTGELF
TRBV6-5	TRBJ2-2	14	ASSPQGATNTGELF
TRBV3-1	TRBJ2-3	15	ASSQESRQGPTDTQY
TRBV19	TRBJ2-2	11	AGSVGLTGELF
TRBV27	TRBJ2-2	12	ASSLGKSTGELF
TRBV29-1	TRBJ2-6	15	SVEEDRAPSGANVLT
TRBV28	TRBJ2-7	12	ASSLRAAIYEQY
TRBV27	TRBJ2-5	10	ATRTGRETQY
TRBV28	TRBJ1-5	11	ASRKPLNQPQH
TRBV7-3	TRBJ2-1	13	ASSLGQGALNEQF
TRBV20-1	TRBJ2-3	14	SASLSLDRDTDTQY
TRBV19	TRBJ1-1	13	ASSINRGLRTEAF
TRBV3-1	TRBJ2-7	18	ASSQDLGVPPWQGPDEQY
TRBV14	TRBJ2-1	11	ASRETGMNEQF
TRBV29-1	TRBJ2-4	12	SVETGEAKNIQY
TRBV19	TRBJ1-5	11	ASSTGGVTPQH
TRBV19	TRBJ1-1	9	ASSTGGEAF
TRBV3-1	TRBJ2-1	12	ASSQDEGYNEQF
TRBV19	TRBJ2-7	12	ASSMTGGIYEQY
TRBV14	TRBJ2-3	13	ASSPIRMVTDTQY
TRBV28	TRBJ1-2	13	ASSLETIGSYGYT
TRBV7-7	TRBJ2-3	12	ASSLMSGSDTQY
TRBV27	TRBJ1-2	12	ASSELGTAYGYT
TRBV19	TRBJ2-2	13	ASSPSTSGGGEQF
TRBV6-1	TRBJ2-2	13	ASSLRLDNTGELF
TRBV2	TRBJ2-3	13	ASGGVNSEPDTQY
TRBV28	TRBJ2-5	12	ASRLTGIKETQY
TRBV28	TRBJ2-3	12	ASSLAAGTDTQY
TRBV29-1	TRBJ2-2	13	SVEDPSSKAGELF
TRBV6-4	TRBJ2-2	12	ASSDRGSTGELF
TRBV19	TRBJ2-4	10	ASWDSKNIQY
TRBV6-5	TRBJ2-3	11	ASSYSGTDTQY
TRBV29-1	TRBJ2-3	14	SVEETGLAGIYTQY
TRBV2	TRBJ2-7	11	ASSEWVGPEQY
TRBV19	TRBJ2-5	13	ASSAFDSDQETQY